The clone carrying this T cell receptor (beta chain) was observed a handful of times. Its antigen is not identified. Time point indicated: newly diagnosed GD, antithyroid drugs for less than 3 months. The TCR library was made from RNA that had been extracted from PBMCs in TRIzol. CDR3 length: 13 residues. Trimming took 2 bases from V and 7 from J, leaving 9 bases between them. Germline lookup yields CDR1 LNHDA and CDR2 SQIVND (reference sequence). According to the study, TCR beta libraries were built with iRepertoire HTBI primers and CDR3-region Arm-PCR. TCRdb passed the multiplex PCR reads through MiXCR, listing each CDR3 protein once. This table holds 440,000 or so distinct CDR3 sequences, about 15% found once. These data belong to a study of regulatory T cells in long-lasting Graves disease. About the study: Patients with new Graves' disease had used antithyroid drugs below 3 months. Findings and limits, study-wide: Accuracy was perhaps lowered by the small sample size.

The sample also formed part of further work on T cells in Graves' hyperthyroidism and ophthalmopathy.

This sequence joins TRBV19 and TRBJ1-5, with a weak D call TRBD1 (5 bases). This receptor was taken from a woman aged 25 to 39 with Graves disease. The sequenced sample was peripheral blood mononuclear cells (PBMCs), obtained at new diagnosis, from a patient treated with antithyroid drugs. CDR3 DNA: TGTGCCAGTAGTATATTCGAGGGGCAGCCCCAGCATTTT. Residues: CASSIFEGQPQHF.